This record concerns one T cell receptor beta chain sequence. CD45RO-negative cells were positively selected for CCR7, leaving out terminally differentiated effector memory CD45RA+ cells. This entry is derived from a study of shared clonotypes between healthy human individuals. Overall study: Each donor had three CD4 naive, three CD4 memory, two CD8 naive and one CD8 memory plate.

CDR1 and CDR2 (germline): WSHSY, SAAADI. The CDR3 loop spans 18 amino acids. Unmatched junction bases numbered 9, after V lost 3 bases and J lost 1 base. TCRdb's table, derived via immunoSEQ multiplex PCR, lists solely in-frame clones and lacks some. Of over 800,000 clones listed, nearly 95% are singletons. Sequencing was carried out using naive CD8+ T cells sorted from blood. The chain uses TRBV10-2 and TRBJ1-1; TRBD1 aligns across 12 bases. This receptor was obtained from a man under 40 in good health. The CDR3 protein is CASSDSFGTGGANTEAFF. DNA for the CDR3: TGCGCCAGCAGTGATTCTTTTGGGACAGGGGGCGCGAACACTGAAGCTTTCTTT.